This TCR beta chain was sequenced during a study of technical replicates of blood from a few donors. The repertoire was sequenced with immunoSEQ multiplex PCR; TCRdb's copy has only in-frame clones and lacks some. This sample has roughly 69,000 clones, with approximately 97% found just once. Trimming removed 4 bases at V and 6 bases at J, with 15 bases between. Germline lookup yields CDR1 MGHRA and CDR2 YSYEKL. The CDR3 runs to 15 residues. The sample was T cells isolated from PBMCs. The sequence derives from a human donor in good health. The V and J genes are TRBV4-1 and TRBJ2-2; D is possibly TRBD2 (6 bases). The CDR3 DNA follows: TGCGCCAGCAGCCCGCCTTGGAGGGTGCCCGGGGAGCTGTTTTTT. This translates into CASSPPWRVPGELFF.